This T cell receptor (beta chain) is drawn from a study of T cells in Graves' hyperthyroidism and ophthalmopathy. TCR beta CDR3 region amplification was performed from RNA transcripts. HTBI primers were employed in a first-round RT-PCR of the TCR CDR3. TCRdb fed the multiplex PCR reads into MiXCR, producing one record per CDR3 protein. The data contain roughly 240,000 distinct CDR3 sequences, approximately 16% of them singletons. This clonotype was seen many times. The CDR3 consists of 17 residues. Per germline, CDR1 MNHNS and CDR2 SASEGT. Trimming removed 5 bases from V and 5 bases from J; junction bases left unmatched: 16.

This rearrangement joins TRBV6-1 to TRBJ2-5; 8 bases map to TRBD2. The TCR sequence derives from a woman between 18 and 29 years old with Graves' ophthalmopathy. Sequencing was performed on blood. The chain's CDR3 is CASSSRARGLVGETQYF. In DNA form, the CDR3 reads TGTGCCAGCAGTTCCAGAGCCCGGGGACTAGTTGGGGAGACCCAGTACTTC.